Listed below are T cell receptor beta chains from one sample, sequenced in a study of cytomegalovirus exposure and HLA in healthy donors. Assay used: immunoSEQ multiplex PCR; TCRdb lists only in-frame clones, some missing. The sample shows about 130,000 clones, just under 90% of them seen only once. The specimen sequenced was PBMCs. These receptors all come from a woman aged 25 to 39 in good health and CMV-seropositive. CDR3s include the opening cysteine and the closing phenylalanine or tryptophan. The D gene is left open where the match is weak. The size of a clone is reported for some rows only, either as once, few or many, or as a class for expanded clones.

NA,NA,TRBV7-3,TRBJ2-3,TGTGCCAGCAGCCCCACGCCGGCCGGGGCAGATACGCAGTATTTT,CASSPTPAGADTQYF
NA,TRBD2,TRBV6-5,TRBJ2-3,TGCGCCCAACCCGGGACTAGCGGGAGAACAGATACGCAGTATTTT,CAQPGTSGRTDTQYF
NA,NA,TRBV4-1,TRBJ1-2,TGCGCCAGCAGCCAACCCCCGGAGGGCAGGAGCGGCTACACCTTC,CASSQPPEGRSGYTF
NA,NA,TRBV19,TRBJ2-3,TGTGCCAGTAGTGTAGGACAGAGATTCACAGATACGCAGTATTTT,CASSVGQRFTDTQYF
NA,NA,TRBV1,TRBJ2-1,TGCACCAGCAGCCAAGGACTAGATATTCCCTACAATGAGCAGTTCTTC,CTSSQGLDIPYNEQFF
NA,TRBD1,TRBV28,TRBJ1-4,TGTGCCAGCAGTTCAGGGGGCAGTGAAAAACTGTTTTTT,CASSSGGSEKLFF
NA,NA,TRBV6-5,TRBJ2-7,TGTGCCAGCAGTTCCCCAGGGGAACGGATATACGAGCAGTACTTC,CASSSPGERIYEQYF
NA,TRBD1,TRBV18,TRBJ1-3,TGTGCCAGCTCGCCGCAGGGGGCAGCGGGAGGAAACACCATATATTTT,CASSPQGAAGGNTIYF
few,NA,TRBV15,TRBJ1-2,TGTGCCACCAGCAGTGACAGAAACTATGGCTACACCTTC,CATSSDRNYGYTF
NA,TRBD1,TRBV6-5,TRBJ2-3,TGTGCCAGCAGTTACGGGCCAGGGGGAACAGATACGCAGTATTTT,CASSYGPGGTDTQYF
NA,NA,TRBV6-6,TRBJ2-6,TGTGCCAGCAGAACAGGTCCTGGGGCCAACGTCCTGACTTTC,CASRTGPGANVLTF
NA,TRBD2,TRBV2,TRBJ2-7,TGTGCCAGCGGGTTAGCGGGGGTGTACGAGCAGTACTTC,CASGLAGVYEQYF
NA,NA,TRBV5-1,TRBJ2-3,TGCGCCAGCAGCTTGGAAGCGTCAGTGGATACGCAGTATTTT,CASSLEASVDTQYF
NA,TRBD2,TRBV28,TRBJ2-1,TGTGCCAGCAGTGCTAGCGGGGGAGCGTACAATGAGCAGTTCTTC,CASSASGGAYNEQFF
NA,NA,TRBV5-1,TRBJ1-1,TGCGCCAGCAGCTCGGGGTTGAACACTGAAGCTTTCTTT,CASSSGLNTEAFF
NA,TRBD2,TRBV29-1,TRBJ2-7,TGCAGCGTTGTCGGGCTAGCGGGAGCCTACGAGCAGTACTTC,CSVVGLAGAYEQYF
NA,TRBD1,TRBV28,TRBJ1-5,TGTGCCAGCAGTTTAACAGGGGGGAGCAATCAGCCCCAGCATTTT,CASSLTGGSNQPQHF
NA,TRBD2,TRBV2,TRBJ2-3,TGTGCCAGCAGCCCGGGACTAGCGGGGGTCACAGATACGCAGTATTTT,CASSPGLAGVTDTQYF
NA,NA,TRBV28,TRBJ2-5,TGTGCCACCACCCGGGTTCCGGGGACCCAGTACTTC,CATTRVPGTQYF
NA,TRBD1,TRBV29-1,TRBJ1-5,TGCAGCGTTGCCCAGGGGGCGCCCCCTGACCAGCCCCAGCATTTT,CSVAQGAPPDQPQHF
NA,TRBD2,TRBV6-5,TRBJ2-3,TGTGCCAGCTTTAGGGCGGGGGAAGAAGATACGCAGTATTTT,CASFRAGEEDTQYF
NA,TRBD2,TRBV6-6,TRBJ2-5,TGTGCCAGCAGACGGACTAGCGGGCTCATCCAAGAGACCCAGTACTTC,CASRRTSGLIQETQYF
once,NA,TRBV28,TRBJ1-1,TGTGCCAGCAGGGGGATAGGGAGCACTGAAGCTTTCTTT,CASRGIGSTEAFF
NA,TRBD1,TRBV5-1,TRBJ2-7,TGCGCCAGCAGCTTGGGGATACTGACAGGGCTGTACTTC,CASSLGILTGLYF
NA,NA,TRBV19,TRBJ1-2,TGTGCCAGTACCTTACACGACAGTCTCTATGGCTACACCTTC,CASTLHDSLYGYTF
NA,NA,TRBV5-1,TRBJ2-1,TGCGCCAGCAGCCCCTCCTACAGGGATTATGAGCAGTTCTTC,CASSPSYRDYEQFF
NA,TRBD2,TRBV18,TRBJ2-1,TGTGCCAGCTCATCCGGAGCGGGAGAATTAAATGAGCAGTTCTTC,CASSSGAGELNEQFF
NA,NA,TRBV18,TRBJ1-4,TGTGCCAGCTCACCACCGGCAGGCGAGAAGGAAAAACTGTTTTTT,CASSPPAGEKEKLFF
NA,TRBD1,TRBV28,TRBJ1-5,TGTGCCAGCAGTTCCACCTACAGGGGACGCAATCAGCCCCAGCATTTT,CASSSTYRGRNQPQHF
NA,TRBD1,TRBV29-1,TRBJ2-2,TGCAGCGTTTCCGGACAGGGGAGCACCGGGGAGCTGTTTTTT,CSVSGQGSTGELFF
NA,NA,TRBV2,TRBJ2-5,TGTGCCAGCAGTGGGCAGGGGATAGAGACCCAGTACTTC,CASSGQGIETQYF
NA,NA,TRBV6-5,TRBJ2-2,TGTGCCAGCAGTCAGGGGGCGGGGGACACCGGGGAGCTGTTTTTT,CASSQGAGDTGELFF
NA,NA,TRBV2,TRBJ2-7,TGTGCCAGCAGAAAGGGGTCTAGTGACGAGCAGTACTTC,CASRKGSSDEQYF
NA,NA,TRBV4-1,TRBJ2-1,TGCGCCAGCAGCCATTCACGCGTTGGTGAGCAGTTCTTC,CASSHSRVGEQFF
NA,TRBD1,TRBV2,TRBJ2-4,TGTGCCAGCAGGACAGGGACAGGGGATCCCAAAAACATTCAGTACTTC,CASRTGTGDPKNIQYF
NA,NA,TRBV6-5,TRBJ2-7,TGTGCCAGCAGTTACGGGCAGCCGTACGAGCAGTACTTC,CASSYGQPYEQYF
NA,TRBD1,TRBV29-1,TRBJ2-2,TGCAGCGTTGTGAAGGGGACAGGGCATTCTGGGGAGCTGTTTTTT,CSVVKGTGHSGELFF
NA,NA,TRBV29-1,TRBJ2-5,TGCAGCGTCGCAACAAGTACTAGAGGGCCAGCGGAGACCCAGTACTTC,CSVATSTRGPAETQYF
NA,NA,TRBV7-8,TRBJ2-7,TGTGCCAGCAGCTTATTCCGGGGGGCCCTGAGCGAGCAGTACTTC,CASSLFRGALSEQYF
NA,TRBD2,TRBV28,TRBJ2-5,TGTGCCAGCAGTCGTCTAGCGGGAGAGGGGGAGACCCAGTACTTC,CASSRLAGEGETQYF
NA,TRBD1,TRBV2,TRBJ2-1,TGTGCCAGCAGTGACGGACAGGGGGCTTGGGATGAGCAGTTCTTC,CASSDGQGAWDEQFF
NA,NA,TRBV4-1,TRBJ1-1,TGCGCCAGCAGCCGACCCGGACAGACGCCGGAAGCTTTCTTT,CASSRPGQTPEAFF